The rows below give T cell receptor beta chains drawn from one sample of a study of cytomegalovirus exposure and HLA in healthy donors. Method: immunoSEQ multiplex PCR; TCRdb's copy keeps in-frame clones and lacks some. The repertoire table contains just over 80,000 clones. Sequencing input: PBMCs. The origin of the receptors is a woman in her 30s in good health and CMV-seronegative. CDR3s include the opening cysteine and the closing phenylalanine or tryptophan. The D gene is left open where the match is weak.

V gene: TRBV9
J gene: TRBJ2-7
D gene: TRBD2
CDR3 DNA: TGTGCCAGCAGCCCAACTAGCGGGGGGGCTCGCGAGCAGTACTTC
CDR3 protein: CASSPTSGGAREQYF

V gene: TRBV6-1
J gene: TRBJ2-7
D gene: NA
CDR3 DNA: TGTGCCAGCAGTGGAGAACTAGTAGGCGAGCAGTACTTC
CDR3 protein: CASSGELVGEQYF

V gene: TRBV19
J gene: TRBJ2-7
D gene: TRBD2
CDR3 DNA: TGTGCCACTCGCGGGACTAGCGGGGACGAGCAGTACTTC
CDR3 protein: CATRGTSGDEQYF

V gene: TRBV30
J gene: TRBJ2-1
D gene: TRBD1
CDR3 DNA: TGTGCCTGGAGAGGACAGGGGGCAGTAGGTATGGACAATGAGCAGTTCTTC
CDR3 protein: CAWRGQGAVGMDNEQFF

V gene: TRBV5-5
J gene: TRBJ2-7
D gene: NA
CDR3 DNA: TGTGCCACAGGGAAGGACTCCTACGAGCAGTACTTC
CDR3 protein: CATGKDSYEQYF

V gene: TRBV6-1
J gene: TRBJ2-7
D gene: NA
CDR3 DNA: TGTGCCAGCAAAAGCGGCTACGAGCAGTACTTC
CDR3 protein: CASKSGYEQYF

V gene: TRBV30
J gene: TRBJ1-1
D gene: NA
CDR3 DNA: TGTGCCTGGGTCGGGGCAGGCTTCGGGGGAGCTTTCTTT
CDR3 protein: CAWVGAGFGGAFF

V gene: TRBV5-6
J gene: TRBJ1-1
D gene: NA
CDR3 DNA: TGTGCCAGCAGCTTTGTCGGGCCTAGGGAGACTGAAGCTTTCTTT
CDR3 protein: CASSFVGPRETEAFF

V gene: TRBV5-4
J gene: TRBJ2-7
D gene: TRBD1
CDR3 DNA: TGTGCCAGCAGCCAGGACAGGGGGTCCGAGCAGTACTTC
CDR3 protein: CASSQDRGSEQYF

V gene: TRBV11-2
J gene: TRBJ2-1
D gene: TRBD1
CDR3 DNA: TGTGCCAGCAAACCCCTACAGGGGGTAAGCAATGAGCAGTTCTTC
CDR3 protein: CASKPLQGVSNEQFF

V gene: TRBV6-1
J gene: TRBJ2-3
D gene: NA
CDR3 DNA: TGTGCCAGCAGAGAGCCTCGAACAGATACGCAGTATTTT
CDR3 protein: CASREPRTDTQYF

V gene: TRBV4-1
J gene: TRBJ2-7
D gene: NA
CDR3 DNA: TGCGCCAGCAGCCAAGGGGGAGGCTACGAGCAGTACTTC
CDR3 protein: CASSQGGGYEQYF

V gene: TRBV11-2
J gene: TRBJ1-1
D gene: NA
CDR3 DNA: TGTGCCAGCAGCTGGGAGACAGGACTCGAAGCTTTCTTT
CDR3 protein: CASSWETGLEAFF

V gene: TRBV2
J gene: TRBJ1-1
D gene: NA
CDR3 DNA: TGTGCCAGCAGTGAGGCAGCGAGGAACACTGAAGCTTTCTTT
CDR3 protein: CASSEAARNTEAFF

V gene: TRBV2
J gene: TRBJ1-6
D gene: TRBD1
CDR3 DNA: TGTGCCAGCACCTTACAGGGGGTATCCTATAATTCACCCCTCCACTTT
CDR3 protein: CASTLQGVSYNSPLHF

V gene: TRBV2
J gene: TRBJ1-3
D gene: TRBD1
CDR3 DNA: TGTGCCAGCGGTAGACAGGGAGTATCAGGAAACACCATATATTTT
CDR3 protein: CASGRQGVSGNTIYF

V gene: TRBV2
J gene: TRBJ1-1
D gene: TRBD1
CDR3 DNA: TGTGCCAGCACTTGGACAGGGAACACTGAAGATTTCTTT
CDR3 protein: CASTWTGNTEDFF